The T cell receptor (beta chain) under discussion was sequenced for a study of T cell responses to AZD1222 COVID-19 vaccine. Points from the study as a whole: Spike as a whole was targeted by vaccine-associated CD4 TCRs, dominant at 160-218 and 743-854. Nearly half of spike-specific TCRs reportedly target variant regions that are unmutated in the B.1.351 and B.1.1.7 variants. The sample set comprised mostly white British donors with more females, and clonal diversity was possibly underestimated.

Repertoires were generated with immunoSEQ multiplex PCR, while TCRdb's copy carries only in-frame clones and drops some. The repertoire holds around 120,000 clones, about 88% seen once, with 25% to 30% in the top ten. Germline loops: CDR1 KGHSH, CDR2 LQKENI. The CDR3 contains 15 residues. With 3 bases removed from V and 4 bases from J, the gap between germline ends came to 13 bases. Concerning this clone: Its antigen is not identified.

The chain carries TRBV18 and TRBJ1-5, with unresolved D. This sequence originates from an adult in good health. The specimen was peripheral blood, collected on day 0 of AZD1222 vaccination. The CDR3 bases are TGTGCCAGCTCACCGGCAACACAGCAAAATCAGCCCCAGCATTTT. Its protein product is CASSPATQQNQPQHF.